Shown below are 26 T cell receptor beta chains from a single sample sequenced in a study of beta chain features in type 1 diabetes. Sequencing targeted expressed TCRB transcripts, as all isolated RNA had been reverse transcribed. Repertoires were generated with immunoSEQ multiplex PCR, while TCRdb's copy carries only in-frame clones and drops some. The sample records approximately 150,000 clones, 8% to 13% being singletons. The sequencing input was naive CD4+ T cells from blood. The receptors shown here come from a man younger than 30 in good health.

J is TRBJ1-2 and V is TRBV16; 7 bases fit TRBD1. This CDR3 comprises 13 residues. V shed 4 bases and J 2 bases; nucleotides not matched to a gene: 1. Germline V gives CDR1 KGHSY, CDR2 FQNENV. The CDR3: CASSLTGNYGYTF. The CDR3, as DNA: TGTGCCAGCAGCCTGACAGGGAACTATGGCTACACCTTC.

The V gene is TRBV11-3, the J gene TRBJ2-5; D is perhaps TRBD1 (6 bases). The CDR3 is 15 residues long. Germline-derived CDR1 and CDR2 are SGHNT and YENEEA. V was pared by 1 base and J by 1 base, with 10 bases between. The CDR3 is CASSLGRTVQETQYF. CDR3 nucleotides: TGTGCCAGCAGCTTAGGGAGGACAGTCCAAGAGACCCAGTACTTC. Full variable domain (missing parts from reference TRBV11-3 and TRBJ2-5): EAGVVQSPRYKIIEKKQPVAFWCNPISGHNTLYWYLQNLGQGPELLIRYENEEAVDDSQLPKDRFSAERLKGVDSTLKIQPAELGDSAVYLCASSLGRTVQETQYFGPGTRLLVL.

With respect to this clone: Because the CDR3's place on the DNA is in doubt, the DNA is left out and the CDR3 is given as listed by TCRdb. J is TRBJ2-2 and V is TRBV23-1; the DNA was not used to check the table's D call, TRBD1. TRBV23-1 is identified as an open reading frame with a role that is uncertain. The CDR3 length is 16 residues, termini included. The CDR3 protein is CASTPGGQTHRGAVFF.

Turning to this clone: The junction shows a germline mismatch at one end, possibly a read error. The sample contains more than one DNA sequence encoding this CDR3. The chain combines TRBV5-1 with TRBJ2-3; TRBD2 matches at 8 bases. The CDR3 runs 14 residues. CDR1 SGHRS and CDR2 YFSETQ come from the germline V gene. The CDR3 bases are TGCGCCAGCAGCCCCTATAGCGGGGCAGATACGCAGTACTTT. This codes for CASSPYSGADTQYF.

The CDR3 DNA reads as TGTGCCAGCTCACTATCTAGCGGGGGGGCCCCCGAGCAGTACTTC. Translated: CASSLSSGGAPEQYF. The rearrangement uses TRBV18 and TRBJ2-7, with 12 positions matching TRBD2. Germline V gives CDR1 KGHSH, CDR2 LQKENI. J was trimmed by 6 bases and V by 4 bases; bases with no gene match: 7. CDR3 length equals 15 residues.

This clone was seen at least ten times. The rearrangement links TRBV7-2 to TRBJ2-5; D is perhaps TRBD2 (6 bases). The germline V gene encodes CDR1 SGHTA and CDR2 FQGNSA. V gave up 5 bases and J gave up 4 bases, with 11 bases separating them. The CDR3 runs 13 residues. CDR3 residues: CASSPGRSETQYF. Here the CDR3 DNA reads TGTGCCAGCAGCCCGGGGAGGTCAGAGACCCAGTACTTC.

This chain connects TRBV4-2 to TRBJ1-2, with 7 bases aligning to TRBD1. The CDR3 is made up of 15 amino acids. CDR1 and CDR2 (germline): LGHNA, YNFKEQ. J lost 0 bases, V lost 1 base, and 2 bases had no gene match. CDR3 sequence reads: CASSQVGQSNYGYTF. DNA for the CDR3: TGTGCCAGCAGCCAAGTGGGACAGTCTAACTATGGCTACACCTTC.

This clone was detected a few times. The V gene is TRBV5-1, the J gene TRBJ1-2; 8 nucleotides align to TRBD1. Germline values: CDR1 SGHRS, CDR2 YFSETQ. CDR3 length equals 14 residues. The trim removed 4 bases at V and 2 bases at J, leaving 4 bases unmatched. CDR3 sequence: CASSTRQGNYGYTF. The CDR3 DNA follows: TGCGCCAGCAGCACTCGACAGGGGAACTATGGCTACACCTTC. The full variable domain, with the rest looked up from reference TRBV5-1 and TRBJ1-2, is KAGVTQTPRYLIKTRGQQVTLSCSPISGHRSVSWYQQTPGQGLQFLFEYFSETQRNKGNFPGRFSGRQFSNSRSEMNVSTLELGDSALYLCASSTRQGNYGYTFGSGTRLTVV.

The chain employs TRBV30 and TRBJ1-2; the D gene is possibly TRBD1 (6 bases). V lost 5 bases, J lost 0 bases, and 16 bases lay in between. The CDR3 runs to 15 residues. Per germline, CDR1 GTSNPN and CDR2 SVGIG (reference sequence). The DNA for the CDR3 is TGTGCCTGGGATCTCACAGGGAGAGCTAACTATGGCTACACCTTC. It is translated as CAWDLTGRANYGYTF.

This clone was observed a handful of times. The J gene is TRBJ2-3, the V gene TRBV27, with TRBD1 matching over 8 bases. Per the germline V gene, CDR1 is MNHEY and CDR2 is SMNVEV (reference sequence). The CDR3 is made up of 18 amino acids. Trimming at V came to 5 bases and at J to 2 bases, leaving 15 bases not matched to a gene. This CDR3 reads CASSPYGTGLGSTDTQYF. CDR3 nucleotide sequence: TGTGCCAGCAGTCCATACGGGACAGGATTGGGATCCACAGATACGCAGTATTTT.

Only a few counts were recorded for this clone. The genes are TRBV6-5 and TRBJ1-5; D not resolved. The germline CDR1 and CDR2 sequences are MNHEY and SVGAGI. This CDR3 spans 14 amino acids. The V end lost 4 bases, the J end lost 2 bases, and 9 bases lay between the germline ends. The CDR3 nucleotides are TGTGCCAGCAGTTCCTACTCGGGCAATCAGCCCCAGCATTTT. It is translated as CASSSYSGNQPQHF.

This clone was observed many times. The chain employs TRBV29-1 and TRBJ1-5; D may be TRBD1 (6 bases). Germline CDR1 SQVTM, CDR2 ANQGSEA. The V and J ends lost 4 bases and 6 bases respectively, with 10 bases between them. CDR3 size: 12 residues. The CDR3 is CSVGIGGQPQHF. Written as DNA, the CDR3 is TGCAGCGTTGGAATAGGGGGTCAGCCCCAGCATTTT.

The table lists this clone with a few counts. This CDR3 is CASSLVGGWRSQETQYF. DNA for the CDR3: TGTGCCAGCAGCTTAGTGGGGGGGTGGAGAAGCCAAGAGACCCAGTACTTC. The chain recombines TRBV7-2 with TRBJ2-5; 7 positions agree with TRBD2. The V gene end was trimmed by 1 base and the J gene end by 1 base; junction bases not matched to a gene: 9. The germline V gene has CDR1 SGHTA and CDR2 FQGNSA. The CDR3 sequence is 17 residues long. Full variable domain (rest looked up from reference TRBV7-2 and TRBJ2-5): GAGVSQSPSNKVTEKGKDVELRCDPISGHTALYWYRQSLGQGLEFLIYFQGNSAPDKSGLPSDRFSAERTGGSVSTLTIQRTQQEDSAVYLCASSLVGGWRSQETQYFGPGTRLLVL.

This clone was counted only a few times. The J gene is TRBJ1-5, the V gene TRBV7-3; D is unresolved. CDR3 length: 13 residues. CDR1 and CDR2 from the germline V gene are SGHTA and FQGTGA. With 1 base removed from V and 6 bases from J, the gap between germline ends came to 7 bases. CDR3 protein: CASSLNSRQPQHF. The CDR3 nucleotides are TGTGCCAGCAGCTTAAATTCCCGTCAGCCCCAGCATTTT.

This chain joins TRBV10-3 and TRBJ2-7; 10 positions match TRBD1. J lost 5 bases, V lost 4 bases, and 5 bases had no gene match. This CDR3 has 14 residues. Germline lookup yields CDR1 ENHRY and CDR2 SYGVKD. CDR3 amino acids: CAISGTGGWDEQYF. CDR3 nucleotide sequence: TGTGCCATCAGTGGGACAGGGGGTTGGGACGAGCAGTACTTC.

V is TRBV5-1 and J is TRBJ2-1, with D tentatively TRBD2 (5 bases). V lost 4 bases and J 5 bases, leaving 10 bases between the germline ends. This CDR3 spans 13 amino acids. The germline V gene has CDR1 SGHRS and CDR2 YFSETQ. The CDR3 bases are TGCGCCAGCAGCCCTAACGGGGACAATGAGCAGTTCTTC. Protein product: CASSPNGDNEQFF.

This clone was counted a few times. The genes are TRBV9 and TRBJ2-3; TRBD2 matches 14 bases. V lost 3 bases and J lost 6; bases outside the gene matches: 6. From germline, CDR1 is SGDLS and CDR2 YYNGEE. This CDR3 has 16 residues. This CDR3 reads CASSETSGGAPDTQYF. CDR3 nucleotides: TGTGCCAGCAGCGAGACTAGCGGGGGGGCCCCCGATACGCAGTATTTT.

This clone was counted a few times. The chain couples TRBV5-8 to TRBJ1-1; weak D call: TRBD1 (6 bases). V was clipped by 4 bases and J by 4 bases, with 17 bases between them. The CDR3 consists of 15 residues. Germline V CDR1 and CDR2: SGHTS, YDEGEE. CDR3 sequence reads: CASSIPQGLGTEAFF. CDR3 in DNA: TGTGCCAGCAGCATCCCGCAGGGGTTGGGCACTGAAGCTTTCTTT.

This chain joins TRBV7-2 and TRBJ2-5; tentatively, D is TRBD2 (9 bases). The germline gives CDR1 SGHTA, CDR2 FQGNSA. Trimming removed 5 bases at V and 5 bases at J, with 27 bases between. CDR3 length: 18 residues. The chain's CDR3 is CASSQGALSGGAGETQYF. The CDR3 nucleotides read TGTGCCAGCAGCCAGGGGGCCCTTAGCGGGGGTGCCGGTGAGACCCAGTACTTC.

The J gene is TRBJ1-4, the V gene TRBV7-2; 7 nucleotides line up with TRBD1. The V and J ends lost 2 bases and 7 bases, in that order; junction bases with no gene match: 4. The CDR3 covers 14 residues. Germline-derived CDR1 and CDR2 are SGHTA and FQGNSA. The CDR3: CASSLRQGSEKLFF. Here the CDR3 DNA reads TGTGCCAGCAGCTTACGACAGGGTAGTGAAAAACTGTTTTTT.

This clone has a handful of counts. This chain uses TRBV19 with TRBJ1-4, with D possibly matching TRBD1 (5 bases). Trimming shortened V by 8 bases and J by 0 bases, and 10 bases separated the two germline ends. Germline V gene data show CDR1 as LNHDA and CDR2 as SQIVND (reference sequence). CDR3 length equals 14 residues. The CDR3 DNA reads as TGTGCCAGTCGAGACAGTGCAACTAATGAAAAACTGTTTTTT. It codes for CASRDSATNEKLFF.

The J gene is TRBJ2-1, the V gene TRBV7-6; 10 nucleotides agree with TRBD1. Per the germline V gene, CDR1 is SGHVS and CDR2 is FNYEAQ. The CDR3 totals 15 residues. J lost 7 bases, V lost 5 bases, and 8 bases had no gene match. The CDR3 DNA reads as TGTGCCAGCAGCCCTCGGGACAGGGGAGGAAATGAGCAGTTCTTC. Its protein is CASSPRDRGGNEQFF. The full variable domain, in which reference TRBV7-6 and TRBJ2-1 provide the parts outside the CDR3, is GAGVSQSPRYKVTKRGQDVALRCDPISGHVSLYWYRQALGQGPEFLTYFNYEAQQDKSGLPNDRFSAERPEGSISTLTIQRTEQRDSAMYRCASSPRDRGGNEQFFGPGTRLTVL.

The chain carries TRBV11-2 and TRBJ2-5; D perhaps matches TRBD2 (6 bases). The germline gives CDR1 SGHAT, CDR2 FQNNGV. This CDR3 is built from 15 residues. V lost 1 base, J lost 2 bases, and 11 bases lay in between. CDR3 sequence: CASSLGPGEQETQYF. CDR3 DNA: TGTGCCAGCAGCTTAGGTCCGGGGGAACAAGAGACCCAGTACTTC.

The CDR3 DNA reads as TGTGCCAGCTCACCATTGGCAGGGTACGTCCCTGGGGCCAACGTCCTGACTTTC. Protein product: CASSPLAGYVPGANVLTF. The chain employs TRBV18 and TRBJ2-6; tentative D call: TRBD1 (5 bases). Germline V CDR1 and CDR2: KGHSH, LQKENI. The CDR3 has 18 amino acids. The germline V and J ends were trimmed by 2 bases and 2 bases, with 16 bases remaining between them.

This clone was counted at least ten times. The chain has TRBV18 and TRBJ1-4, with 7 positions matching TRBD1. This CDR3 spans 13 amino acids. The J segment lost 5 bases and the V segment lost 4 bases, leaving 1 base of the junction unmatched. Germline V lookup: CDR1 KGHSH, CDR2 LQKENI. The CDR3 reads CASSQDRNEKLFF. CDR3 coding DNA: TGTGCCAGCTCACAGGACAGGAATGAAAAACTGTTTTTT.

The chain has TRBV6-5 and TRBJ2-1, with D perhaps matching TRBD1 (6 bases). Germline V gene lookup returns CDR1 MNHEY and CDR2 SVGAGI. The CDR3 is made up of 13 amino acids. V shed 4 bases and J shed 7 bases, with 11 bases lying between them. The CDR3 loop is CASSLTGKNEQFF. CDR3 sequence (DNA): TGTGCCAGCAGTTTAACAGGGAAGAATGAGCAGTTCTTC.